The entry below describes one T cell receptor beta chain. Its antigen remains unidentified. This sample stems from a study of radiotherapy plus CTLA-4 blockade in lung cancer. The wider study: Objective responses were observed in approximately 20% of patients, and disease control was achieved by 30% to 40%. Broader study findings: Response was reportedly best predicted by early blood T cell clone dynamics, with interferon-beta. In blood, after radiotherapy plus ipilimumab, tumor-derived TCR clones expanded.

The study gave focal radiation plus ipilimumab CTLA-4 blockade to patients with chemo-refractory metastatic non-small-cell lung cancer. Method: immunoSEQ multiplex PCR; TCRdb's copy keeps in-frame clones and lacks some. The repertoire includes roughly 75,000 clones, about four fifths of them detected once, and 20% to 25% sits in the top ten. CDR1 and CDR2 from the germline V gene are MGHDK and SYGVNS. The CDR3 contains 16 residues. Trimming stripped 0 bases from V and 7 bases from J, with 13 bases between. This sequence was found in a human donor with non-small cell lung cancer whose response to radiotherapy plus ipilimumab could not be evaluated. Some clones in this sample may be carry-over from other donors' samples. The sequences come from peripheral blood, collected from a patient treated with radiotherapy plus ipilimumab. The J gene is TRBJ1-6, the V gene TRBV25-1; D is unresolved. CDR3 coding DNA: TGTGCCAGCAGTGAATATGGAGGGTCGCGGAATTCACCCCTCCACTTT. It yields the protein CASSEYGGSRNSPLHF.